A single sample gave rise to the 6 T cell receptor beta chains below, sequenced in a study of blood T cell repertoires in COVID-19. Repertoires were generated with immunoSEQ multiplex PCR, while TCRdb's copy carries only in-frame clones and drops some. The sample holds around 250,000 clones, 80% to 90% seen once. Material: peripheral blood. All receptors come from a man aged 60-69 years with acute or convalescent COVID-19.

The CDR3 coding sequence is TGTGCCACCAGTGAGTCGACTAGCGTTAACATTCAGTACTTC. It is translated as CATSESTSVNIQYF. The chain combines TRBV24-1 with TRBJ2-4; TRBD2 matches at 8 bases. This CDR3 spans 14 amino acids. Germline V gene sequence: CDR1 KGHDR, CDR2 SFDVKD. The trim removed 4 bases at V and 7 bases at J, leaving 5 bases unmatched.

The genes are TRBV30 and TRBJ1-1, with D unresolved. Germline V lookup: CDR1 GTSNPN, CDR2 SVGIG (reference sequence). This CDR3 region has 12 residues. V was trimmed by 3 bases and J by 7 bases, leaving 12 bases between them. The CDR3 coding sequence is TGTGCCTGGAGAGTTTATGAGGGTGAAGCTTTCTTT. Its protein is CAWRVYEGEAFF.

A few counts support this clone. The J gene is TRBJ2-2, the V gene TRBV6-5, with no clear D. Trimming took 6 bases from V and 5 from J, leaving 10 bases between them. CDR1 and CDR2 (germline): MNHEY, SVGAGI. This CDR3 region has 13 residues. Here the CDR3 DNA reads TGTGCCAGCAGGGCGGTAAGGACCGGGGAGCTGTTTTTT. Residues: CASRAVRTGELFF.

The J gene is TRBJ2-1, the V gene TRBV5-1; D uncertain. From germline, CDR1 is SGHRS and CDR2 YFSETQ. V was clipped by 0 bases and J by 10 bases, with 11 bases between them. This CDR3 has 13 residues. The CDR3 sequence is CASSLARRGEQFF. Written as DNA, the CDR3 is TGCGCCAGCAGCTTGGCCCGAAGAGGCGAGCAGTTCTTC.

In this sample, this clone turned up a few times. The chain joins TRBV7-2 to TRBJ2-1, with 12 bases fitting TRBD1. Germline CDR1 is SGHTA and CDR2 is FQGNSA. The CDR3 runs 14 residues. V shed 1 base and J 8 bases; nucleotides not matched to a gene: 0. This chain's CDR3 is CASSLGDRGHEQFF. CDR3 in DNA: TGTGCCAGCAGCTTAGGGGACAGGGGGCATGAGCAGTTCTTC.

The chain is built from TRBV11-2 and TRBJ2-7, with D perhaps matching TRBD1 (6 bases). V dropped 2 bases and J dropped 4 bases, with 6 bases sitting between them. CDR1 is SGHAT and CDR2 is FQNNGV in the germline V gene. The CDR3 is made up of 12 amino acids. The CDR3 coding sequence is TGTGCCAGCAGCTTACAGGGGTACGAGCAGTACTTC. Translated: CASSLQGYEQYF. The full variable domain, completed using reference TRBV11-2 and TRBJ2-7, is EAGVAQSPRYKIIEKRQSVAFWCNPISGHATLYWYQQILGQGPKLLIQFQNNGVVDDSQLPKDRFSAERLKGVDSTLKIQPAKLEDSAVYLCASSLQGYEQYFGPGTRLTVT.